The 9 T cell receptor beta chains below were found in one sample sequenced in a study of T cells after somatic rescue of genetic block. Produced via immunoSEQ multiplex PCR; TCRdb's table is partial and in-frame only. This repertoire shows 110,000 or so clones, about 89% found once; its top ten account for less than 1.5%. The source material was peripheral blood mononuclear cells (PBMCs). Source of these receptors: a woman aged 18-30 years.

The CDR3 DNA sequence: TGCGCCAGCAGCCCGCGGGGGGGCCGCGAAGAGACCCAGTACTTC. Translation: CASSPRGGREETQYF. The rearrangement links TRBV5-1 to TRBJ2-5, with 9 nucleotides matching TRBD2. Germline V gene sequence: CDR1 SGHRS, CDR2 YFSETQ. J lost 3 bases, V lost 4 bases, and 7 bases had no gene match. The length of the CDR3 is 15 residues.

This clone was recorded once. The genes are TRBV27 and TRBJ2-3; D is unclear. V lost 3 bases to trimming and J lost 5 bases, with 3 bases between them. Germline CDR1 reads MNHEY; CDR2 reads SMNVEV (reference sequence). The CDR3 covers 11 residues. The CDR3 DNA reads TGTGCCAGCAGTTTGAAAGATACGCAGTATTTT. As protein: CASSLKDTQYF.

The chain is built from TRBV6-4 and TRBJ1-2; the match to TRBD1 covers 7 bases. This CDR3 comprises 18 residues. Germline V gene sequence: CDR1 MRHNA, CDR2 SNTAGT. V lost 8 bases to trimming and J lost 8 bases; unmatched junction nucleotides: 26. The CDR3: CASSKVLGLGTAPDGYTF. As DNA, the CDR3 is TGTGCCAGCTCTAAAGTTTTGGGATTGGGGACAGCCCCTGACGGCTACACCTTC.

This sequence joins TRBV30 and TRBJ1-4; 9 bases fit TRBD1. The CDR3 is made up of 14 amino acids. Germline V gene lookup returns CDR1 GTSNPN and CDR2 SVGIG (reference sequence). Germline trimming cut 4 bases from V and 8 bases from J; bases unmatched to any gene: 8. The CDR3 is CAWTPGTGNEKLFF. The CDR3 DNA reads TGTGCCTGGACCCCCGGGACAGGGAACGAAAAACTGTTTTTT. The entire variable domain, with the rest obtained from reference TRBV30 and TRBJ1-4, is as follows: SQTIHQWPATLVQPVGSPLSLECTVEGTSNPNLYWYRQAAGRGLQLLFYSVGIGQISSEVPQNLSASRPQDRQFILSSKKLLLSDSGFYLCAWTPGTGNEKLFFGSGTQLSVL.

The sample holds one count of this clone. V usage is TRBV23-1 and J usage is TRBJ2-5; possibly TRBD2 for D (5 bases). TRBV23-1 is treated as an ORF (open reading frame) with a function not yet certain. V was pared by 7 bases and J by 3 bases, with 18 bases between. There are 15 residues in the CDR3. This chain's CDR3 is CASTFRGSGEETQYF. DNA for the CDR3: TGCGCCAGCACCTTTCGAGGGTCTGGGGAAGAGACCCAGTACTTC.

The gene calls are TRBV2 and TRBJ2-1; maybe TRBD2 (6 bases). V was cut by 6 bases and J by 4 bases, with 7 bases left in between. The CDR3 sequence is 12 residues long. Germline-derived CDR1 and CDR2 are SNHLY and FYNNEI. The CDR3 DNA follows: TGTGCCAGCAGCGGGGGTTACAATGAGCAGTTCTTC. Protein sequence: CASSGGYNEQFF. The full variable domain, in which reference TRBV2 and TRBJ2-1 provide the parts outside the CDR3, is EPEVTQTPSHQVTQMGQEVILRCVPISNHLYFYWYRQILGQKVEFLVSFYNNEISEKSEIFDDQFSVERPDGSNFTLKIRSTKLEDSAMYFCASSGGYNEQFFGPGTRLTVL.

This clone was observed once. Different DNA sequences within this sample yield the same CDR3. The chain recombines TRBV11-2 with TRBJ1-4; 8 bases are a match to TRBD1. This CDR3 spans 14 amino acids. J was trimmed by 8 bases and V by 5 bases; bases with no gene match: 7. The germline V gene has CDR1 SGHAT and CDR2 FQNNGV. This CDR3 reads CASSLGQGGEKLFF. CDR3 nucleotide sequence: TGTGCCAGCAGCCTTGGACAGGGTGGCGAAAAACTGTTTTTT.

A word on this clone: Other DNA sequences from this sample encode an identical CDR3 as well. The chain combines TRBV5-4 with TRBJ1-1; 7 bases align to TRBD1. The CDR3 covers 15 residues. CDR1 SGHNT and CDR2 YYREEE come from the germline V gene (reference sequence). V lost 0 bases and J lost 5; bases outside the gene matches: 7. The CDR3 loop is CASSLEGGRNTEAFF. The CDR3 DNA is TGTGCCAGCAGCTTGGAAGGGGGCAGGAATACTGAAGCTTTCTTT.

The chain couples TRBV5-1 to TRBJ2-2; D not certain. The V and J ends lost 0 bases and 0 bases respectively, with 9 bases between them. Germline V gene sequence: CDR1 SGHRS, CDR2 YFSETQ. CDR3 length: 16 residues. CDR3 sequence (DNA): TGCGCCAGCAGCTTGGATGTCGTAACGAACACCGGGGAGCTGTTTTTT. This encodes CASSLDVVTNTGELFF.